Below, 5 T cell receptor beta chains from the same sample are listed, as sequenced in a study of CD4+ T cells in melanoma. TCRdb keeps only in-frame clones here, not all; method: immunoSEQ multiplex PCR. The sample yields about 21,000 clones, more than 70% seen once. The receptors originated from a human donor with melanoma.

The chain joins TRBV6-4 to TRBJ2-1; the D gene is possibly TRBD2 (6 bases). Germline lookup yields CDR1 MRHNA and CDR2 SNTAGT. V was pared by 10 bases and J by 10 bases, with 23 bases between. There are 14 residues in the CDR3. The CDR3 nucleotides read TGTGCCACCCTAGAACCCGGGGGTCGAACGGAGCAGTTCTTC. Amino acids: CATLEPGGRTEQFF.

The CDR3 loop is CASSVSSGNTIYF. CDR3 in DNA: TGTGCCAGCAGCGTATCATCTGGAAACACCATATATTTT. The rearrangement links TRBV9 to TRBJ1-3; D uncertain. The germline V gene has CDR1 SGDLS and CDR2 YYNGEE. The CDR3 covers 13 residues. V was shortened by 1 base and J by 1 base, with 3 bases between the two germline ends.

This clone was observed a few times. V is TRBV6-5 and J is TRBJ2-5; D remains ambiguous. CDR3 length equals 11 residues. Germline V gene lookup returns CDR1 MNHEY and CDR2 SVGAGI. Trimming pared 7 bases from V and 3 bases from J, leaving 6 bases between. Here the CDR3 reads CASIGEETQYF. DNA for the CDR3: TGTGCCAGCATAGGAGAAGAGACCCAGTACTTC.

The chain has TRBV2 and TRBJ1-2, with D maybe TRBD1 (5 bases). This CDR3 has 13 residues. CDR1 and CDR2 from the germline V gene are SNHLY and FYNNEI. The V end lost 6 bases, the J end lost 8 bases, and 16 bases lay between the germline ends. CDR3 in amino acids: CASSWGWARGYTF. CDR3 nucleotide sequence: TGTGCCAGCAGCTGGGGCTGGGCCAGGGGCTACACCTTC.

The chain carries TRBV4-1 and TRBJ1-6, with D uncertain. Per germline, CDR1 MGHRA and CDR2 YSYEKL. CDR3 size: 13 residues. Deletions cut 8 bases from V and 1 base from J, with 6 bases between. In DNA, the CDR3 is TGCGCCAGCGGCGAGTCCTATAATTCACCCCTCCACTTT. Translated: CASGESYNSPLHF.